A selection of T cell receptor beta chains follows, all from one sample in a study of cytomegalovirus exposure and HLA in healthy donors. Method: immunoSEQ multiplex PCR; TCRdb's copy keeps in-frame clones and lacks some. The table records roughly 61,000 clones, more than 70% of them present only once. Sequenced sample: PBMCs. All receptors derive from a young man in good health and CMV-seropositive. The CDR3 runs from the conserved cysteine through the conserved F or W. The D gene is left open where the match is weak. Size is stated for part of the rows, as once, few or many counts, or as a class when the clone is expanded.

d_gene	abundance	v_gene	j_gene	CDR3aa	CDR3nt
.	.	TRBV14	TRBJ2-5	CASSQGLGSRETQYF	TGTGCCAGCAGCCAAGGTCTCGGGAGTAGGGAGACCCAGTACTTC
.	.	TRBV12-5	TRBJ1-2	CASAIDRNGPHF	TGTGCTAGTGCTATAGACAGGAACGGGCCGCACTTC
TRBD1	.	TRBV20-1	TRBJ2-5	CSAYRGEQYF	TGCAGTGCTTACAGGGGAGAGCAGTACTTC
.	.	TRBV30	TRBJ1-5	CAWSHGGHKPQHF	TGTGCCTGGAGCCATGGGGGCCACAAGCCCCAGCATTTT
.	.	TRBV7-9	TRBJ1-1	CASSLEGGMNTEAFF	TGTGCCAGCAGCTTAGAAGGGGGTATGAACACTGAAGCTTTCTTT
.	.	TRBV6-1	TRBJ2-7	CASSETVYEQYF	TGTGCCAGCAGTGAAACAGTATACGAGCAGTACTTC
TRBD2	.	TRBV28	TRBJ2-4	CASSLGEKRDPQWAKNIQYF	TGTGCCAGCAGTTTAGGGGAAAAGCGGGACCCCCAGTGGGCCAAAAACATTCAGTACTTC
.	once	TRBV5-4	TRBJ2-7	CASSSAGEQYF	TGTGCCAGCAGCTCGGCCGGGGAGCAGTACTTC
.	.	TRBV6-5	TRBJ2-3	CASSSPTSSEDTQYF	TGTGCCAGCAGTTCCCCGACTAGTTCGGAAGATACGCAGTATTTT
.	.	TRBV4-1	TRBJ1-4	CASSQDLGSSATNEKLFF	TGCGCCAGCAGCCAAGATTTGGGCTCTTCTGCAACTAATGAAAAACTGTTTTTT
.	.	TRBV6-1	TRBJ1-6	CASSEGVYRGDNSPLHF	TGTGCCAGCAGTGAAGGGGTATATCGAGGAGATAATTCACCCCTCCACTTT
.	.	TRBV9	TRBJ2-1	CASSLEWDEQFF	TGTGCCAGCAGTCTAGAGTGGGATGAGCAGTTCTTC
TRBD1	once	TRBV10-3	TRBJ2-7	CAIRGTGNDEQYF	TGTGCCATCCGTGGGACAGGGAATGACGAGCAGTACTTC
.	once	TRBV6-5	TRBJ2-3	CASSDGSTDTQYF	TGTGCCAGCAGTGACGGGAGCACAGATACGCAGTATTTT
TRBD2	.	TRBV28	TRBJ2-3	CASSLLGRGTLGLADTQYF	TGTGCCAGCAGTTTGTTGGGGCGGGGGACTTTGGGATTGGCAGATACGCAGTATTTT
.	.	TRBV28	TRBJ1-2	CASRGPGGAGYGYTF	TGTGCCAGCAGGGGCCCGGGGGGGGCGGGCTATGGCTACACCTTC
TRBD1	.	TRBV19	TRBJ1-4	CAGSRDRGAEKLFF	TGTGCCGGTAGTAGGGACAGGGGCGCTGAAAAACTGTTTTTT
TRBD1	once	TRBV28	TRBJ2-7	CASSLPGGYEQYF	TGTGCCAGCAGCCTTCCAGGGGGCTACGAGCAGTACTTC
.	once	TRBV18	TRBJ2-3	CASSPTTESADTQYF	TGTGCCAGCTCACCAACGACGGAGAGTGCAGATACGCAGTATTTT
TRBD1	.	TRBV5-4	TRBJ2-1	CASSLDRGMYNEQFF	TGTGCCAGCAGCTTGGACAGGGGAATGTACAATGAGCAGTTCTTC
TRBD1	once	TRBV11-3	TRBJ1-2	CASSSSDRAYGYTF	TGTGCCAGCAGCTCCTCCGACAGGGCCTATGGCTACACCTTC
TRBD1	.	TRBV4-1	TRBJ1-1	CASSQDVRGPRGAFF	TGCGCCAGCAGCCAAGATGTCAGGGGGCCAAGAGGAGCTTTCTTT
.	.	TRBV15	TRBJ2-1	CATSRGQNSGNEQFF	TGTGCCACCAGCAGAGGACAGAACTCCGGCAATGAGCAGTTCTTC